Presented here are 10 T cell receptor beta chains from one specimen sequenced in a study of T-cell reconstitution after alpha-beta-depleted transplantation in children. Preparing the TCRbeta library involved the use of unique molecular identifiers. TCRdb reprocessed the PCR reads with MiXCR, giving one entry per CDR3 protein. The sample has some 240,000 distinct CDR3 sequences, 9.7% seen once. Sequences were derived from PBMCs from the stem cell graft donor, sampled from the stem cell graft. The receptors originated from a human donor who donated a stem cell graft to a child with SCID.

This clonotype showed up just once. The chain combines TRBV7-2 with TRBJ1-2, with D unclear. Per the germline V gene, CDR1 is SGHTA and CDR2 is FQGNSA. Trimming removed 4 bases from V and 4 bases from J, with 10 bases in between. There are 13 residues in the CDR3. The CDR3 bases are TGTGCCAGCAGCTCCGCCCGGAGCTATGGCTACACCTTC. It yields the protein CASSSARSYGYTF.

This clonotype was observed many times. The V gene is TRBV7-9, the J gene TRBJ2-1; D perhaps matches TRBD2 (6 bases). The CDR3 is 16 residues long. Germline CDR1 SEHNR, CDR2 FQNEAQ (reference sequence). Trimming pared 3 bases from V and 7 bases from J, leaving 19 bases between. CDR3 DNA sequence: TGTGCCAGCAGCTTGACCGGGATTCTTGGGAGGAATGAGCAGTTCTTC. It is translated as CASSLTGILGRNEQFF.

Remarks on this clonotype: At one boundary the junction diverges from the germline segment, which might be a read error. The J gene is TRBJ2-3, the V gene TRBV7-3; 7 positions match TRBD1. Germline V lookup: CDR1 SGHTA, CDR2 FQGTGA. This CDR3 has 15 amino acids. The CDR3 DNA follows: TGTGCCAGCGGCTTACAGGGGCACCCCACAGATACGCAGTATTTT. It yields the protein CASGLQGHPTDTQYF.

This clonotype was counted between two and nine times. V and J are TRBV5-1 and TRBJ2-4; 11 bases line up with TRBD1. V lost 6 bases and J lost 7; bases outside the gene matches: 3. The germline V gene has CDR1 SGHRS and CDR2 YFSETQ. The CDR3 totals 13 residues. CDR3 sequence (DNA): TGCGCCAGCAAAGGACAGGGGGCGAACATTCAGTACTTC. Translated: CASKGQGANIQYF.

This clonotype has a count of ten or more. V and J are TRBV20-1 and TRBJ1-5; TRBD1 agrees at 9 bases. There are 13 residues in the CDR3. Looked up from germline, CDR1 is DFQATT and CDR2 is SNEGSKA (reference sequence). V gave up 4 bases and J gave up 6 bases; unmatched junction bases: 4. The CDR3 here is CSANRGPSQPQHF. CDR3 in DNA: TGCAGTGCTAACAGGGGGCCAAGTCAGCCCCAGCATTTT.

As concerns this clonotype: A much larger clone differs by one base, so this may be a read error. The J gene is TRBJ2-1, the V gene TRBV4-3; 9 bases map to TRBD2. Germline CDR1 is LGHNA and CDR2 is YSLEER. This CDR3 has 17 amino acids. This CDR3 is CTSSQDRAGGPYNEQFF. CDR3 nucleotides: TGCACCAGCAGCCAAGATAGGGCGGGGGGGCCATACAATGAGCAGTTCTTC.

The rearrangement links TRBV28 to TRBJ1-1; D not resolved. Per the germline V gene, CDR1 is MDHEN and CDR2 is SYDVKM. The CDR3 length is 11 residues. The germline V and J ends were trimmed by 6 bases and 7 bases, with 9 bases remaining between them. DNA for the CDR3: TGTGCCAGCAGCCGGCAGATTGAAGCTTTCTTT. Translating gives CASSRQIEAFF.

The table lists this clonotype with many counts. This rearrangement joins TRBV20-1 to TRBJ2-2; weak D call: TRBD2 (6 bases). The CDR3 has 14 residues. The V gene's germline CDR1 is DFQATT and CDR2 SNEGSKA (reference sequence). The ends were cut back, 4 bases at V and 7 bases at J, with 16 bases in the middle. The CDR3 DNA reads TGCAGTGCTAAGTACGGGGGACCTCACGGGGAGCTGTTTTTT. Its protein is CSAKYGGPHGELFF.

Ten or more counts support this clonotype. This rearrangement joins TRBV29-1 to TRBJ1-1, with D unresolved. Trimming stripped 1 base from V and 1 base from J, with 10 bases between. CDR1 is SQVTM and CDR2 is ANQGSEA in the germline V gene. The CDR3 sequence is 14 residues long. CDR3 in DNA: TGCAGCGTTGAAGCGGGAGGAGGGAACACTGAAGCTTTCTTT. It encodes CSVEAGGGNTEAFF.

This clonotype was detected many times. The J gene is TRBJ2-3, the V gene TRBV7-3; 9 bases line up with TRBD1. CDR1 is SGHTA, CDR2 FQGTGA, per germline. CDR3 length: 16 amino acids. The J segment lost 1 base and the V segment lost 5 bases, leaving 7 bases of the junction unmatched. CDR3 DNA sequence: TGTGCCAGCAGCCCAACAGGGGGCAGGGGCACAGATACGCAGTATTTT. Encoded protein: CASSPTGGRGTDTQYF. Filled out from reference TRBV7-3 and TRBJ2-3, the complete variable domain reads GAGVSQTPSNKVTEKGKYVELRCDPISGHTALYWYRQSLGQGPEFLIYFQGTGAADDSGLPNDRFFAVRPEGSVSTLKIQRTERGDSAVYLCASSPTGGRGTDTQYFGPGTRLTVL.